The clone carrying this T cell receptor (beta chain) was detected only a few times. The antigen remains unidentified. CDR1 and CDR2 from the germline V gene are KGHSH and LQKENI. The trim removed 2 bases at V and 2 bases at J, leaving 14 bases unmatched. The CDR3 sequence is 18 residues long. The data derive from a study of beta chain features in type 1 diabetes. Study context: Patients shared similar age, gender and cell yields with healthy donors. All of the samples together had approximately 100,000,000 sorted cells examined.

Reverse transcription of all isolated RNA meant that expressed TCRB transcripts were sequenced. Here immunoSEQ multiplex PCR was the method, and the copy in TCRdb shows in-frame clones only, minus some. Among 400,000 to 550,000 clones listed, over 9.5% were seen once. General study results and limits: Naive, central memory and Treg TCRB repertoires appeared more alike in patients than in healthy donors. There were fewer insertions and more deletions at the VDJ junctions of type 1 diabetes patients.

The J gene is TRBJ2-5, the V gene TRBV18, with TRBD1 matching over 7 bases. This sequence originates from a woman aged 18-30 years in good health. The sequenced sample consisted of naive CD4+ T cells from blood. The DNA for the CDR3 is TGTGCCAGCTCACCAGGGCTAGTTTCGGACAGGAGACAAGAGACCCAGTACTTC. It encodes CASSPGLVSDRRQETQYF.